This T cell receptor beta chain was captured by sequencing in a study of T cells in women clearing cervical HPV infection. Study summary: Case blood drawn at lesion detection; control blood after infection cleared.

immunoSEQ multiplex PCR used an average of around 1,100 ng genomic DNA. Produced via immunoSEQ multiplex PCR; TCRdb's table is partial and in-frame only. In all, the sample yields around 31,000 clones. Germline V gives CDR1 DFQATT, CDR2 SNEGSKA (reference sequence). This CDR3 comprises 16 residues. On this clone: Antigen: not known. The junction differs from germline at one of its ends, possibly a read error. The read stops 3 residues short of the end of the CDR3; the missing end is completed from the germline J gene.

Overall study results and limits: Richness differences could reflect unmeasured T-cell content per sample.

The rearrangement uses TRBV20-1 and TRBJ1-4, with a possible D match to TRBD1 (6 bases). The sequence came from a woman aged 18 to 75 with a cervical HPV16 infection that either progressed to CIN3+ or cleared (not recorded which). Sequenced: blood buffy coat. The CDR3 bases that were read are TGCAGTGCTGGAGAGATACGACAGGCACGTAATGAAAAA. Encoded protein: CSAGEIRQARNEK. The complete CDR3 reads CSAGEIRQARNEKLFF.